Listed here are 14 T cell receptor beta chains from one sample, sequenced in a study of PD-L1 blockade in urothelial cancer. Indicated time point: pretreatment peripheral blood. The protocol was immunoSEQ multiplex PCR, while the TCRdb copy is restricted to in-frame clones and leaves out a portion. There are 40,000 to 60,000 clones in the sample; 79% occur only once, and about 9.4% lies in the top ten. The source material was PBMCs, sampled around atezolizumab (anti-PD-L1) treatment. Receptors were obtained from a man in his 70s with urothelial cancer.

This clone appeared a few times. The same CDR3 is also encoded by other DNA sequences in this sample. The chain is built from TRBV2 and TRBJ2-1; perhaps TRBD2 as D (6 bases). With 4 bases removed from V and 5 bases from J, the gap between germline ends came to 9 bases. This CDR3 is built from 13 residues. In germline, CDR1 is SNHLY, CDR2 FYNNEI. The CDR3 region is CASSVGLNNEQFF. The DNA of the CDR3 is TGTGCCAGCAGTGTGGGACTGAACAATGAGCAGTTCTTC.

This rearrangement joins TRBV30 to TRBJ2-3, with 12 bases matching TRBD2. The V gene's germline CDR1 is GTSNPN and CDR2 SVGIG (reference sequence). CDR3 length: 14 residues. J was trimmed by 7 bases and V by 2 bases; bases with no gene match: 4. CDR3: CAWSKGLAGYTQYF. The CDR3 DNA is TGTGCCTGGAGTAAGGGACTAGCGGGTTATACGCAGTATTTT.

The CDR3 bases are TGTGCCAGCAGCTTGGATATCGGCGGGAGCTACAATGAGCAGTTCTTC. This sequence encodes CASSLDIGGSYNEQFF. The chain carries TRBV5-5 and TRBJ2-1; TRBD2 matches at 7 bases. V shed 0 bases and J 3 bases; nucleotides not matched to a gene: 6. The CDR3 runs to 16 residues. Per germline, CDR1 SGHKS and CDR2 YYEKEE (reference sequence).

This chain joins TRBV2 and TRBJ2-2; a possible D gene is TRBD2 (6 bases). V was trimmed by 7 bases and J by 7 bases, leaving 13 bases between them. This CDR3 spans 13 amino acids. Per germline, CDR1 SNHLY and CDR2 FYNNEI. CDR3 sequence: CASTLGRDGELFF. In DNA, the CDR3 is TGTGCCAGCACCCTAGGGCGGGACGGGGAGCTGTTTTTT. Combining the CDR3 with reference TRBV2 and TRBJ2-2 gives the whole variable domain EPEVTQTPSHQVTQMGQEVILRCVPISNHLYFYWYRQILGQKVEFLVSFYNNEISEKSEIFDDQFSVERPDGSNFTLKIRSTKLEDSAMYFCASTLGRDGELFFGEGSRLTVL.

The rearrangement uses TRBV30 and TRBJ2-2, with D perhaps TRBD1 (7 bases). The CDR3 runs 15 residues. Germline V lookup: CDR1 GTSNPN, CDR2 SVGIG (reference sequence). V lost 4 bases, J lost 1 base, and 13 bases lay in between. The CDR3 loop is CAWTRGDRNTGELFF. As DNA, the CDR3 is TGTGCCTGGACTCGCGGGGACAGGAACACCGGGGAGCTGTTTTTT.

The chain joins TRBV5-1 to TRBJ2-1; a weak D match, TRBD1 (6 bases). This CDR3 is built from 11 residues. The germline V and J ends were trimmed by 4 bases and 10 bases, with 9 bases remaining between them. Looked up from germline, CDR1 is SGHRS and CDR2 is YFSETQ. CDR3 sequence (DNA): TGCGCCAGCAGCAAGGGGGTCGAGCAGTTCTTC. It specifies CASSKGVEQFF. The complete variable domain, with remaining parts taken from reference TRBV5-1 and TRBJ2-1, reads KAGVTQTPRYLIKTRGQQVTLSCSPISGHRSVSWYQQTPGQGLQFLFEYFSETQRNKGNFPGRFSGRQFSNSRSEMNVSTLELGDSALYLCASSKGVEQFFGPGTRLTVL.

The gene calls are TRBV29-1 and TRBJ2-3, with TRBD1 as a possible D gene (6 bases). The CDR3 loop spans 15 amino acids. Germline CDR1 is SQVTM and CDR2 is ANQGSEA. The V end lost 7 bases, the J end lost 1 base, and 18 bases lay between the germline ends. The CDR3 nucleotides read TGCAGCGCCCCGAGGGGTGCAGGGGGCACAGATACGCAGTATTTT. The encoded protein is CSAPRGAGGTDTQYF.

This clone was counted between two and nine times. The chain joins TRBV10-2 to TRBJ2-2, with D perhaps matching TRBD1 (6 bases). Germline CDR1 and CDR2: WSHSY and SAAADI. Trimming pared 7 bases from V and 4 bases from J, leaving 16 bases between. The CDR3 length is 15 residues. DNA of the CDR3: TGCGCCAGCAATAACAGGGTGGAGAGCACCGGGGAGCTGTTTTTT. Translated: CASNNRVESTGELFF.

V is TRBV30 and J is TRBJ2-7; possible D gene TRBD2, 7 bases. V lost 1 base to trimming and J lost 9 bases, with 22 bases between them. The germline gives CDR1 GTSNPN, CDR2 SVGIG (reference sequence). The CDR3 spans 15 residues. DNA of the CDR3: TGTGCCTGGAGTGGCGATGGGGGCGGGAGTACTTCGCAGTACTTC. This gives the protein CAWSGDGGGSTSQYF. The whole variable domain, filled in from reference TRBV30 and TRBJ2-7, reads SQTIHQWPATLVQPVGSPLSLECTVEGTSNPNLYWYRQAAGRGLQLLFYSVGIGQISSEVPQNLSASRPQDRQFILSSKKLLLSDSGFYLCAWSGDGGGSTSQYFGPGTRLTVT.

The J gene is TRBJ2-7, the V gene TRBV28, with D possibly matching TRBD2 (5 bases). Germline CDR1 is MDHEN and CDR2 is SYDVKM. V gave up 3 bases and J gave up 7 bases, with 19 bases separating them. The CDR3 contains 15 residues. The CDR3 spells CASSFSTGRPSEQYF. CDR3 bases: TGTGCCAGCAGTTTCTCTACTGGGAGACCGAGTGAGCAGTACTTC.

The V and J genes are TRBV19 and TRBJ1-1; D unclear. The CDR3 has 13 residues. Germline V gene lookup returns CDR1 LNHDA and CDR2 SQIVND (reference sequence). Trimming took off 5 bases at V and 2 bases at J, with 9 bases between the two ends. CDR3 sequence (DNA): TGTGCCAGTAGTGCGGAGATTAACACTGAAGCTTTCTTT. This encodes CASSAEINTEAFF.

The table lists this clone with a count of one. The chain employs TRBV5-1 and TRBJ2-3, with D possibly TRBD2 on 6 matching bases. The V gene lost 0 bases and the J gene lost 6 bases, with 14 bases spanning the gap. Germline V gives CDR1 SGHRS, CDR2 YFSETQ. The CDR3 runs to 15 residues. The chain's CDR3 is CASSLDGGSGDTQYF. The CDR3 DNA reads TGCGCCAGCAGCTTGGATGGGGGGAGTGGGGATACGCAGTATTTT.

V is TRBV28 and J is TRBJ2-7, with 11 bases fitting TRBD2. Trimming took 4 bases from V and 0 from J; bases not matched to a gene: 5. This CDR3 spans 16 amino acids. Germline V lookup: CDR1 MDHEN, CDR2 SYDVKM. The CDR3 loop is CASSSVGTSGSYEQYF. CDR3 DNA: TGTGCCAGCAGTTCCGTCGGGACTAGCGGCTCCTACGAGCAGTACTTC.

The CDR3 is CASSLRGTGNTGELFF. The CDR3 DNA sequence: TGTGCCAGCAGCTTGCGAGGGACAGGGAACACCGGGGAGCTGTTTTTT. V gene TRBV5-6 combines with J gene TRBJ2-2, with TRBD1 identical over 8 bases. Germline CDR1 reads SGHDT; CDR2 reads YYEEEE. J lost 1 base, V lost 1 base, and 3 bases had no gene match. This CDR3 region has 16 residues.